The rows below give T cell receptor beta chains drawn from one sample of a study of neurological immune-mediated disorders. TCRdb reprocessed the 5' RACE reads via MiXCR and lists one record per CDR3 protein. The sample carries about 48,000 distinct CDR3 sequences, 4.5% to 7% recorded once. Sequenced: CD4+ T cells from blood. The receptor set was obtained from a woman aged 18-30 years with multiple sclerosis. The CDR3 runs from the conserved cysteine through the conserved F or W. Each record gives: CDR3 protein, CDR3 DNA, J gene, V gene, clone size, D gene. D genes are given only for firm matches. Expanded clones get a size class; other rows say once, few or many, or leave the size out.

CASSLWGDTNTGELFF,TGTGCCAGCAGTTTGTGGGGGGATACGAACACCGGGGAGCTGTTTTTT,TRBJ2-2,TRBV28,many,NA
CSVALGQGPEAFF,TGCAGCGTTGCCCTAGGACAGGGGCCTGAAGCTTTCTTT,TRBJ1-1,TRBV29-1,NA,TRBD1
CASSVQANTEAFF,TGTGCCAGCAGCGTACAAGCGAACACTGAAGCTTTCTTT,TRBJ1-1,TRBV9,many,NA
CASSHVDSSSYNSPLHF,TGTGCCAGCAGCCACGTGGACTCGAGCTCCTATAATTCACCCCTCCACTTT,TRBJ1-6,TRBV14,NA,NA
CASSLERGSAFF,TGCGCCAGCAGCTTGGAAAGGGGTTCAGCTTTCTTT,TRBJ1-1,TRBV5-1,many,NA
CASSQEPSGPYNEQFF,TGTGCCAGCAGCCAAGAACCTAGCGGGCCGTACAATGAGCAGTTCTTC,TRBJ2-1,TRBV3-1,many,TRBD2
CASTRIGGNTGELFF,TGTGCCAGCACGAGAATAGGGGGCAACACCGGGGAGCTGTTTTTT,TRBJ2-2,TRBV7-6,many,TRBD1
CAISGGGSGEQFF,TGTGCCATCAGTGGGGGGGGTTCGGGTGAGCAGTTCTTC,TRBJ2-1,TRBV10-3,many,TRBD2
CASSFQRTGGANTEAFF,TGTGCCAGCAGCTTTCAAAGGACAGGGGGCGCGAACACTGAAGCTTTCTTT,TRBJ1-1,TRBV7-8,many,TRBD1
CSAREEGGNQPQHF,TGCAGTGCTAGAGAAGAGGGAGGCAATCAGCCCCAGCATTTT,TRBJ1-5,TRBV20-1,few,NA
CASSQDDSHGLDEQFF,TGCGCCAGCAGCCAGGATGACAGCCACGGTTTGGATGAGCAGTTCTTC,TRBJ2-1,TRBV4-1,NA,NA
CANSFPGAGATDTQYF,TGTGCCAACAGTTTTCCCGGAGCAGGGGCCACAGATACGCAGTATTTT,TRBJ2-3,TRBV12-3/TRBV12-4,NA,NA
CASSFLPGTGNTDTQYF,TGCGCCAGCAGCTTTCTACCCGGGACAGGAAACACAGATACGCAGTATTTT,TRBJ2-3,TRBV5-1,many,TRBD1
CSAIQGALTDTQYF,TGCAGTGCTATCCAGGGGGCCCTCACAGATACGCAGTATTTT,TRBJ2-3,TRBV20-1,many,TRBD1
CASSLAGGKETQYF,TGCGCCAGCAGCTTGGCCGGGGGGAAAGAGACCCAGTACTTC,TRBJ2-5,TRBV5-1,many,TRBD2
CASSRQVGSNTEAFF,TGTGCCAGCAGCCGACAGGTTGGATCGAACACTGAAGCTTTCTTT,TRBJ1-1,TRBV14,many,NA
CASSPDRNYGYTF,TGTGCCAGCTCACCAGACAGAAACTATGGCTACACCTTC,TRBJ1-2,TRBV18,many,NA
CASSLAGGPADTQYF,TGTGCCAGCAGTTTAGCGGGGGGGCCGGCAGATACGCAGTATTTT,TRBJ2-3,TRBV28,many,TRBD2
CASSFLREGHNEQFF,TGCGCCAGCAGCTTTCTCCGGGAGGGGCACAATGAGCAGTTCTTC,TRBJ2-1,TRBV5-1,many,TRBD2
CASSPSGGGETQYF,TGTGCCAGCAGCCCTAGCGGGGGAGGAGAGACCCAGTACTTC,TRBJ2-5,TRBV11-2,many,TRBD2
CASSFRGHDNSPLHF,TGTGCCAGCAGTTTTCGGGGACATGATAATTCACCCCTCCACTTT,TRBJ1-6,TRBV27,many,NA
CASSVTSGNEQFF,TGTGCCAGCTCAGTAACTAGCGGGAATGAGCAGTTCTTC,TRBJ2-1,TRBV18,NA,TRBD2
CASSPFRGPMTSNTGELFF,TGTGCCAGCAGCCCATTCCGTGGCCCAATGACATCGAACACCGGGGAGCTGTTTTTT,TRBJ2-2,TRBV11-2,many,NA
CASSGTGGTHKTLAKNIQYF,TGTGCCAGCAGCGGGACAGGGGGCACCCATAAGACCCTAGCCAAAAACATTCAGTACTTC,TRBJ2-4,TRBV6-5,many,TRBD1
CASSYGRGGKETQYF,TGTGCCAGCAGTTACGGGCGGGGGGGAAAAGAGACCCAGTACTTC,TRBJ2-5,TRBV6-5,many,TRBD2
CASSLDSSSTDTQYF,TGCGCCAGCAGCTTGGATTCTTCTAGCACAGATACGCAGTATTTT,TRBJ2-3,TRBV5-1,many,NA
CATLGQRTGNTIYF,TGTGCCACACTTGGGCAGCGGACTGGAAACACCATATATTTT,TRBJ1-3,TRBV10-3,many,NA
CASSAASTGLGKYF,TGCGCCAGCAGCGCCGCCTCTACAGGGTTAGGAAAGTATTTT,TRBJ2-3,TRBV5-1,many,NA
CASSPNPGQGEPSGNTIYF,TGTGCCAGCAGCCCTAATCCGGGACAGGGGGAACCCTCTGGAAACACCATATATTTT,TRBJ1-3,TRBV4-2,many,TRBD1
CASRKREGLYVYNEQFF,TGTGCCAGCAGAAAGCGGGAGGGCCTTTATGTATACAATGAGCAGTTCTTC,TRBJ2-1,TRBV27,many,TRBD2
CASSYRDYRTQYF,TGTGCCAGCAGCTACCGGGACTATAGGACGCAGTATTTT,TRBJ2-3,TRBV3-1,many,TRBD2
CASSSIPGGAYNEQFF,TGTGCCAGCAGCTCCATCCCGGGGGGGGCATACAATGAGCAGTTCTTC,TRBJ2-1,TRBV7-8,many,TRBD2
CSVVGRATNEKLFF,TGCAGCGTCGTTGGCAGGGCAACTAATGAAAAACTGTTTTTT,TRBJ1-4,TRBV29-1,many,NA
CSAGPPNPGTLNEQFF,TGCAGTGCCGGACCACCGAACCCCGGGACTCTAAATGAGCAGTTCTTC,TRBJ2-1,TRBV20-1,many,NA
CSARVAGVDTQYF,TGCAGTGCTAGAGTAGCGGGAGTGGATACGCAGTATTTT,TRBJ2-3,TRBV20-1,many,TRBD2
CASSTGEQQYF,TGTGCCAGCAGTACAGGGGAGCAGCAGTACTTC,TRBJ2-7,TRBV6-6,many,TRBD1
CASTRQGKHSGANVLTF,TGTGCCAGCACTCGACAGGGGAAACACTCTGGGGCCAACGTCCTGACTTTC,TRBJ2-6,TRBV6-2/TRBV6-3,many,TRBD1
CASSLKQGHSYNEQFF,TGTGCCAGCAGCTTGAAACAGGGTCACTCCTACAATGAGCAGTTCTTC,TRBJ2-1,TRBV7-2,many,NA
CSARVAGLNTGELFF,TGCAGTGCTAGAGTGGCGGGACTAAACACCGGGGAGCTGTTTTTT,TRBJ2-2,TRBV20-1,many,TRBD2
CASSFNLNQPQHF,TGTGCCAGCAGTTTTAACCTAAATCAGCCCCAGCATTTT,TRBJ1-5,TRBV28,many,NA
CASSLVPTGISYNEQFF,TGCGCCAGCAGCTTGGTCCCGACGGGGATCTCCTACAATGAGCAGTTCTTC,TRBJ2-1,TRBV5-1,many,NA
CASSLGAGVNQPQHF,TGTGCCAGCAGTTTGGGGGCTGGGGTCAATCAGCCCCAGCATTTT,TRBJ1-5,TRBV12-3/TRBV12-4,many,NA
CASSLDLARNTEAFF,TGTGCCAGCAGCTTAGACTTGGCCCGAAACACTGAAGCTTTCTTT,TRBJ1-1,TRBV7-2,many,NA
CASSQNVDVRGQGTEAFF,TGCGCCAGCAGCCAAAACGTCGACGTAAGGGGTCAAGGGACTGAAGCTTTCTTT,TRBJ1-1,TRBV5-1,many,NA
CASSSPSGGAFNEQFF,TGTGCCAGCAGCAGTCCTAGCGGGGGGGCCTTCAATGAGCAGTTCTTC,TRBJ2-1,TRBV28,many,TRBD2
CASSLEAGRVKTQYF,TGCGCCAGCAGCTTGGAGGCAGGGCGAGTAAAGACCCAGTACTTC,TRBJ2-5,TRBV5-1,many,NA
CSASRDRGYEQYF,TGCAGTGCTAGCCGGGACAGGGGGTACGAGCAGTACTTC,TRBJ2-7,TRBV20-1,many,TRBD1
CSARRPGGRNTGELFF,TGCAGTGCTAGACGACCAGGGGGCCGGAACACCGGGGAGCTGTTTTTT,TRBJ2-2,TRBV20-1,many,TRBD1
CASSLDRTEAFF,TGTGCCAGCAGCTTAGACAGGACTGAAGCTTTCTTT,TRBJ1-1,TRBV7-9,NA,NA
CASSGISASTDTQYF,TGTGCCAGCAGCGGCATAAGCGCTAGCACAGATACGCAGTATTTT,TRBJ2-3,TRBV5-5,few,NA
CASSVSQGAPGLAGRYNEQFF,TGCGCCAGCAGCGTGAGCCAGGGGGCGCCAGGACTAGCGGGACGATACAATGAGCAGTTCTTC,TRBJ2-1,TRBV5-1,many,TRBD2
CASSWDINQPQHF,TGTGCCAGCAGCTGGGACATAAATCAGCCCCAGCATTTT,TRBJ1-5,TRBV5-5,many,NA
CATYPRGEGYTF,TGTGCGACGTATCCCAGGGGAGAAGGCTACACCTTC,TRBJ1-2,TRBV7-9,few,NA
CASARGGFQETQYF,TGTGCCAGCGCCCGGGGGGGGTTTCAAGAGACCCAGTACTTC,TRBJ2-5,TRBV6-5,many,TRBD2
CASSTRQGVYGYTF,TGTGCCAGCAGCACGCGACAGGGCGTCTATGGCTACACCTTC,TRBJ1-2,TRBV3-1,many,TRBD1
CASGAWWGAYNEQFF,TGTGCCAGCGGGGCCTGGTGGGGGGCCTACAATGAGCAGTTCTTC,TRBJ2-1,TRBV6-1,many,NA
CASSLAHTQNQPQHF,TGTGCCAGCAGCTTGGCTCACACACAAAATCAGCCCCAGCATTTT,TRBJ1-5,TRBV5-5,many,NA
CSARGPGQGRTDTQYF,TGCAGTGCTAGAGGACCGGGACAGGGTCGCACAGATACGCAGTATTTT,TRBJ2-3,TRBV20-1,many,TRBD1
CASSFGGDTQYF,TGTGCCAGCAGCTTCGGGGGTGATACGCAGTATTTT,TRBJ2-3,TRBV7-9,NA,NA